The rows below give T cell receptor beta chains drawn from one sample of a study of blood T cell repertoires in COVID-19. The repertoire was sequenced with immunoSEQ multiplex PCR; TCRdb's copy has only in-frame clones and lacks some. The data hold some 90,000 clones, with approximately 86% observed a single time. The sample was peripheral blood. The receptors stem from an elderly man with active or convalescent COVID-19. CDR3s include the opening cysteine and the closing phenylalanine or tryptophan. D genes are given only for firm matches. Not all rows give a size; the values are once, few, many and, for expanded clones, a class.

D gene: .
CDR3 length: 16
V gene: TRBV3-1/TRBV3-2
clone size: .
J gene: TRBJ2-7
CDR3 DNA: TGTGCCAGCAGCCACCGACAACACAGTGTTGGTGACGAGCAGTACTTC
CDR3 protein: CASSHRQHSVGDEQYF

D gene: .
CDR3 length: 16
V gene: TRBV5-1
clone size: .
J gene: TRBJ1-3
CDR3 DNA: TGCGCCAGCAGCTTGGAAACAACAGGGACTGGAAACACCATATATTTT
CDR3 protein: CASSLETTGTGNTIYF

D gene: .
CDR3 length: 14
V gene: TRBV9
clone size: .
J gene: TRBJ1-6
CDR3 DNA: TGTGCCAGCAGCCCCTTTGCGGGGAATTCACCCCTCCACTTT
CDR3 protein: CASSPFAGNSPLHF

D gene: TRBD1
CDR3 length: 15
V gene: TRBV9
clone size: .
J gene: TRBJ2-5
CDR3 DNA: TGTGCCAGCAGCGGGGGACAGGGCTTTTTAGAGACCCAGTACTTC
CDR3 protein: CASSGGQGFLETQYF

D gene: .
CDR3 length: 14
V gene: TRBV9
clone size: .
J gene: TRBJ1-1
CDR3 DNA: TGTGCCAGCAGCCCTCGACAGGCGGCCGCTGAAGCTTTCTTT
CDR3 protein: CASSPRQAAAEAFF

D gene: .
CDR3 length: 14
V gene: TRBV18
clone size: .
J gene: TRBJ1-1
CDR3 DNA: TGTGCCAGCTCACCGGGACAACGTGGCACTGAAGCTTTCTTT
CDR3 protein: CASSPGQRGTEAFF

D gene: TRBD1
CDR3 length: 15
V gene: TRBV14
clone size: .
J gene: TRBJ1-1
CDR3 DNA: TGTGCCAGCAGCCCCAGACAGGGTTCGAACACTGAAGCTTTCTTT
CDR3 protein: CASSPRQGSNTEAFF

D gene: TRBD2
CDR3 length: 14
V gene: TRBV7-2
clone size: .
J gene: TRBJ2-1
CDR3 DNA: TGTGCCAGCAGCTTAGTACTAGCGGGAGGGCCGCGGTTCTTC
CDR3 protein: CASSLVLAGGPRFF

D gene: .
CDR3 length: 16
V gene: TRBV3-1/TRBV3-2
clone size: .
J gene: TRBJ2-7
CDR3 DNA: TGTGCCAGCAGCCAAGGAGTCGGGTCACAATCCTACGAGCAGTACTTC
CDR3 protein: CASSQGVGSQSYEQYF

D gene: TRBD2
CDR3 length: 13
V gene: TRBV11-3
clone size: .
J gene: TRBJ2-1
CDR3 DNA: TGTGCCAGCAGCACAAGGACTAGCGGGGAGCAGTTCTTC
CDR3 protein: CASSTRTSGEQFF

D gene: .
CDR3 length: 11
V gene: TRBV5-6
clone size: .
J gene: TRBJ1-2
CDR3 DNA: TGTGCCAGCAGGTTGGCAGGCGGCTACACCTTC
CDR3 protein: CASRLAGGYTF

D gene: TRBD2
CDR3 length: 16
V gene: TRBV29-1
clone size: .
J gene: TRBJ2-1
CDR3 DNA: TGCAGCGTTGTGGGCCACGGTCAGACTAGCGGTCTCGAGCAGTTCTTC
CDR3 protein: CSVVGHGQTSGLEQFF

D gene: TRBD2
CDR3 length: 14
V gene: TRBV30
clone size: .
J gene: TRBJ2-1
CDR3 DNA: TGTGCCTGGAGTCCCGGCGGGGGGTACAATGAGCAGTTCTTC
CDR3 protein: CAWSPGGGYNEQFF

D gene: TRBD1
CDR3 length: 16
V gene: TRBV19
clone size: once
J gene: TRBJ1-2
CDR3 DNA: TGTGCCAGTATTCCTGGGACAGGGAAGGAGGTCTATGGCTACACCTTC
CDR3 protein: CASIPGTGKEVYGYTF

D gene: TRBD1
CDR3 length: 13
V gene: TRBV12-3/TRBV12-4
clone size: once
J gene: TRBJ1-3
CDR3 DNA: TGTGCCAGCAGTTTAGGCAGGGGGGACACCATATATTTT
CDR3 protein: CASSLGRGDTIYF

D gene: .
CDR3 length: 15
V gene: TRBV4-1
clone size: .
J gene: TRBJ1-3
CDR3 DNA: TGCGCCAGCAGCCAGTTACAGGGTGTTAGAAACACCATATATTTT
CDR3 protein: CASSQLQGVRNTIYF

D gene: .
CDR3 length: 14
V gene: TRBV18
clone size: few
J gene: TRBJ2-1
CDR3 DNA: TGTGCCAGCTCACCGACCCCAGGAGGTCGCGAGCAGTTCTTC
CDR3 protein: CASSPTPGGREQFF

D gene: TRBD1
CDR3 length: 16
V gene: TRBV28
clone size: .
J gene: TRBJ1-6
CDR3 DNA: TGTGCCAGCAGTTCGCAACAGGGGTCCTATAATTCACCCCTCCACTTT
CDR3 protein: CASSSQQGSYNSPLHF

D gene: TRBD1
CDR3 length: 17
V gene: TRBV5-5
clone size: .
J gene: TRBJ2-2
CDR3 DNA: TGTGCCAGCAGACCGACAGGGGGAGGACCGAACACCGGGGAGCTGTTTTTT
CDR3 protein: CASRPTGGGPNTGELFF

D gene: TRBD1
CDR3 length: 14
V gene: TRBV30
clone size: few
J gene: TRBJ1-2
CDR3 DNA: TGTGCCCTCTTCCCAAGGACAGGGGTTTATGGCTACACCTTC
CDR3 protein: CALFPRTGVYGYTF

D gene: TRBD1
CDR3 length: 15
V gene: TRBV15
clone size: few
J gene: TRBJ2-1
CDR3 DNA: TGTGCCACCAGCCGAGGGACAGGGGGCTACAATGAGCAGTTCTTC
CDR3 protein: CATSRGTGGYNEQFF

D gene: .
CDR3 length: 14
V gene: TRBV6-2/TRBV6-3
clone size: .
J gene: TRBJ1-2
CDR3 DNA: TGTGCCAGCAGCCCGGAGTCGGTGGGCTATGGCTACACCTTC
CDR3 protein: CASSPESVGYGYTF

D gene: .
CDR3 length: 11
V gene: TRBV12-3/TRBV12-4
clone size: once
J gene: TRBJ2-1
CDR3 DNA: TGTGCCAGCAGTTCCGGTGGACTACAGTTCTTC
CDR3 protein: CASSSGGLQFF

D gene: .
CDR3 length: 14
V gene: TRBV5-1
clone size: few
J gene: TRBJ1-3
CDR3 DNA: TGCGCCAGCAGCCCAGGGACTGGTCGAGACACCATATATTTT
CDR3 protein: CASSPGTGRDTIYF

D gene: TRBD2
CDR3 length: 15
V gene: TRBV4-1
clone size: .
J gene: TRBJ2-3
CDR3 DNA: TGCGCCAGCAGCCAAGTTCCAGCGGGAGCAGATACGCAGTATTTT
CDR3 protein: CASSQVPAGADTQYF

D gene: .
CDR3 length: 15
V gene: TRBV5-1
clone size: .
J gene: TRBJ2-7
CDR3 DNA: TGCGCCAGCAGGGACGGGAGTCTTGCAGTAGGCGAGCAGTACTTC
CDR3 protein: CASRDGSLAVGEQYF

D gene: .
CDR3 length: 16
V gene: TRBV6-2/TRBV6-3
clone size: few
J gene: TRBJ2-2
CDR3 DNA: TGTGCCAGCAGTAAGGGAGGGGGAAGGAACACCGGGGAGCTGTTTTTT
CDR3 protein: CASSKGGGRNTGELFF

D gene: .
CDR3 length: 15
V gene: TRBV18
clone size: .
J gene: TRBJ1-3
CDR3 DNA: TGTGCCAGCTCACCGACAGCTCGCTCTGGAAACACCATATATTTT
CDR3 protein: CASSPTARSGNTIYF

D gene: .
CDR3 length: 14
V gene: TRBV6-2/TRBV6-3
clone size: .
J gene: TRBJ1-6
CDR3 DNA: TGTGCCAGCAGTTACTTGCTATGGAATTCACCCCTCCACTTT
CDR3 protein: CASSYLLWNSPLHF

D gene: TRBD2
CDR3 length: 14
V gene: TRBV6-5
clone size: .
J gene: TRBJ2-3
CDR3 DNA: TGTGCCAGCGGCCCCGGGGGGGGCGCGGATACGCAGTATTTT
CDR3 protein: CASGPGGGADTQYF

D gene: .
CDR3 length: 14
V gene: TRBV28
clone size: .
J gene: TRBJ1-1
CDR3 DNA: TGTGCCAGCAGGGCAGGCCCATCGAACACTGAAGCTTTCTTT
CDR3 protein: CASRAGPSNTEAFF